The T cell receptor (beta chain) under discussion was sequenced for a study of metastatic and nonmetastatic thyroid tumors. Overall study context: Samples came from malignant and benign thyroid patients, and repertoires were compared across blood and tumor or nodule tissue.

This clone was found many times. Its antigen remains unidentified. The junction shows a germline mismatch at one end, possibly a read error. Other DNA sequences of this sample code for an identical CDR3. Study-wide results and caveats: Versus benign nodules, malignant thyroid tumors reportedly had significantly higher TCR beta diversity, in blood and tumor.

In the original workflow: Using the CDR3 differences seen across clinicopathological groups, the authors built a distant-metastasis classifier for papillary thyroid cancer, which was meant to discriminate distant-metastatic patients. TCRdb re-processed the PCR reads through MiXCR. These V and J calls originate from TCRdb's pipeline instead of the authors' own analysis. In the table there are 25,000 or so clones, roughly 17% of which are singletons. Nobody among the patients had been given any treatment before thyroid surgery. The CDR3 extends over 13 amino acids. Germline V gene lookup returns CDR1 SEHNR and CDR2 FQNEAQ (reference sequence).

The chain is built from TRBV7-9 and TRBJ1-2, with TRBD1 matching 8 bases. This clonotype originated in a male donor with papillary thyroid cancer or a benign thyroid nodule (not recorded which). Some clones in this sample may be carry-over from other donors' samples. What was sequenced was blood. The CDR3 loop reads CASGSTGDYGYTF. The CDR3 DNA follows: TGTGCCAGCGGGTCGACAGGGGACTATGGCTACACCTTT.